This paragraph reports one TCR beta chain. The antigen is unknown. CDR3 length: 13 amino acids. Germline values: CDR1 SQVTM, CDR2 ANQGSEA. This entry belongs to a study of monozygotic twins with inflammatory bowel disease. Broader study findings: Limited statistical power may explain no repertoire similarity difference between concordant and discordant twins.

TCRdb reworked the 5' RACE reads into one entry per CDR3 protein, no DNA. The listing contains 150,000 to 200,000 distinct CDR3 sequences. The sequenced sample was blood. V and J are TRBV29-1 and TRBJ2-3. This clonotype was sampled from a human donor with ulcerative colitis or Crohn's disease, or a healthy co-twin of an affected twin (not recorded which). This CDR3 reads CSAGVELGDTQYF.